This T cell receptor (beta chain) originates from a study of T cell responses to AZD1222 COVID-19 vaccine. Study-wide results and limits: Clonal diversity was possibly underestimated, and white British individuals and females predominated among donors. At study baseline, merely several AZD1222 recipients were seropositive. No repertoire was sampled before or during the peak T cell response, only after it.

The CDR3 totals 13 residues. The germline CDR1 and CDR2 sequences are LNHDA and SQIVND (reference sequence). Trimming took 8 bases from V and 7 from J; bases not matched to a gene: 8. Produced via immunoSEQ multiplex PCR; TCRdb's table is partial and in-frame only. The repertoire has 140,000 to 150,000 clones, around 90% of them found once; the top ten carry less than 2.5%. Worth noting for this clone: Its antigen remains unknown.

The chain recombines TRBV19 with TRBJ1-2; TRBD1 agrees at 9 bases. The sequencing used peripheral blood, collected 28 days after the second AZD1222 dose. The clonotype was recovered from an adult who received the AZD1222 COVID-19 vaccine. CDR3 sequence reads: CASGDRAGAGYTF. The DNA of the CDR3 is TGTGCCAGTGGGGACAGGGCAGGCGCTGGCTACACCTTC.